Below are 5 T cell receptor beta chains sequenced from a single sample in a study of shared clonotypes between healthy human individuals. This table comes from immunoSEQ multiplex PCR, and its TCRdb copy is limited to in-frame clones, with some not included. Altogether over a million clones are present, approximately 96% being singletons, with the ten largest covering about 1.2%. The sequenced sample consisted of naive CD4+ T cells sorted from blood. The sample's subset: CD45RA+ positively selected. The receptors originated from a man younger than 40 in good health.

CDR3 residues: CAVGGSQETQYF. The DNA for the CDR3 is TGTGCCGTGGGGGGCAGCCAAGAGACCCAGTACTTC. The chain has TRBV10-3 and TRBJ2-5, with D possibly called TRBD1 or TRBD2 (6 bases each). Trimming took off 11 bases at V and 1 base at J, with 11 bases between the two ends. CDR1 and CDR2 from the germline V gene are ENHRY and SYGVKD. CDR3 size: 12 residues.

A note on this clone: Other nucleotide sequences from this sample produce the same CDR3. Here the CDR3 DNA reads TGCGCCAGCAGCTTGGCCGGGACAGGCCAAGAGACCCAGTACTTC. Translation: CASSLAGTGQETQYF. V usage is TRBV5-1 and J usage is TRBJ2-5; 8 bases align to TRBD1. CDR3 length equals 15 residues. Germline V gives CDR1 SGHRS, CDR2 YFSETQ. V was clipped by 0 bases and J by 1 base; unmatched bases: 2.

This chain uses TRBV19 with TRBJ2-1, with 7 bases aligning to TRBD2. Trimming removed 3 bases from V and 0 bases from J; junction bases left unmatched: 8. This CDR3 has 17 amino acids. The germline V gene encodes CDR1 LNHDA and CDR2 SQIVND (reference sequence). The chain's CDR3 is CASSIPGLGSSYNEQFF. The CDR3 nucleotides are TGTGCCAGTAGTATCCCCGGACTAGGGAGCTCCTACAATGAGCAGTTCTTC.

The chain couples TRBV29-1 to TRBJ2-1; 11 bases are shared with TRBD2. V trimming: 3 bases; J trimming: 1 base; junction bases outside the gene matches: 5. Germline V lookup: CDR1 SQVTM, CDR2 ANQGSEA. The CDR3 totals 16 residues. CDR3 bases: TGCAGCGTTGAGAGGGGACTAGCGGATTCCTACAATGAGCAGTTCTTC. Its protein is CSVERGLADSYNEQFF.

The chain links TRBV7-9 to TRBJ2-5; a weak D match, TRBD1 (7 bases). Germline V gives CDR1 SEHNR, CDR2 FQNEAQ (reference sequence). The CDR3 totals 16 residues. V gave up 5 bases and J gave up 5 bases, with 21 bases separating them. The CDR3 coding sequence is TGTGCCAGCAGCCACCCCCCGGCAGGGGGGTGGGAGACCCAGTACTTC. Its translation: CASSHPPAGGWETQYF.